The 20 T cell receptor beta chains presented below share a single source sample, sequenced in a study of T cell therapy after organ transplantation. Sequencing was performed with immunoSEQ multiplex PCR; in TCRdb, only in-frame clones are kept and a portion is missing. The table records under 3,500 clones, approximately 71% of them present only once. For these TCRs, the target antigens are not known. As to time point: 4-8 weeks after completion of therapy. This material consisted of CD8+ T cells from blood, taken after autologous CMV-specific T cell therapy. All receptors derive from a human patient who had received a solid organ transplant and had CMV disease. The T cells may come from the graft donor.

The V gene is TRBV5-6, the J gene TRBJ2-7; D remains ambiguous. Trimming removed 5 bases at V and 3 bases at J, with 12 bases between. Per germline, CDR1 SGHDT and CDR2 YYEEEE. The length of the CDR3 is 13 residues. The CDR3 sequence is CASSQAGHYEQYF. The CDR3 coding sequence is TGTGCCAGCAGTCAAGCAGGCCACTACGAGCAGTACTTC.

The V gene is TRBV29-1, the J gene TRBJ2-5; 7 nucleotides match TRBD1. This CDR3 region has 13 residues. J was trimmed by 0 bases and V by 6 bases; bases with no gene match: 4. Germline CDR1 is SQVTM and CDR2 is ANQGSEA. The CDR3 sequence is CSVGTANQETQYF. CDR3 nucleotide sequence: TGCAGCGTCGGGACAGCCAACCAAGAGACCCAGTACTTC.

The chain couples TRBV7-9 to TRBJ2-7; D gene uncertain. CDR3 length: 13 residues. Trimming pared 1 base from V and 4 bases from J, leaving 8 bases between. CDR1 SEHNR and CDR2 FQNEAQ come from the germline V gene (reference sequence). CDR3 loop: CASSLDPNYEQYV. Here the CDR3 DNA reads TGTGCCAGCAGCTTAGACCCCAATTACGAGCAGTACGTC.

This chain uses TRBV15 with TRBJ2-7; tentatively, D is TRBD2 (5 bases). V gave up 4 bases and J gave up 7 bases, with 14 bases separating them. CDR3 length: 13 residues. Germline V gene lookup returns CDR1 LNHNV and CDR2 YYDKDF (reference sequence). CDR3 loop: CATSTPGIPEQYV. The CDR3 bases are TGTGCCACCAGCACCCCCGGGATCCCAGAGCAGTACGTC.

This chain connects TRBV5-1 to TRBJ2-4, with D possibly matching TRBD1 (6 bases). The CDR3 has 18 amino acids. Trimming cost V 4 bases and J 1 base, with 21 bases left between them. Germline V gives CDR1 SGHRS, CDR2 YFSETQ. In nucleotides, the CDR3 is TGCGCCAGCAGCCCATACTCACAGGGCAGGGTGGCCAAAAACATTCAGTACTTC. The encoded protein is CASSPYSQGRVAKNIQYF.

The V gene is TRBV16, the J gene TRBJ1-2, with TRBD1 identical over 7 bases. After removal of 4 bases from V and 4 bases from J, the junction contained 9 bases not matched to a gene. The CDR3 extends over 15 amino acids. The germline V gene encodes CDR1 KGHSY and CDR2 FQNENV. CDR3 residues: CASSPTTGTSYGYTF. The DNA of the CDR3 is TGTGCCAGCAGCCCGACGACAGGGACTTCCTATGGCTACACCTTC.

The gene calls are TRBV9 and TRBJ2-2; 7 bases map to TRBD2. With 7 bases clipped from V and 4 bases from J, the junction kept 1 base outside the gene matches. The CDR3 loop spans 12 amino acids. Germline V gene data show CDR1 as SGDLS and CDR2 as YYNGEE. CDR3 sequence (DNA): TGTGCCAGCGGCGGGGGCACCGGGGAGCTGTTTTTT. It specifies CASGGGTGELFF.

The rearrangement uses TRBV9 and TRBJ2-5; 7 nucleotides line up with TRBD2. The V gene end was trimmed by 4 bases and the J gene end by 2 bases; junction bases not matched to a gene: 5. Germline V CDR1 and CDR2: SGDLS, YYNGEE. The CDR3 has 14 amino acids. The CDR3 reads CASSIGTTQETQYF. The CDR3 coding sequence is TGTGCCAGCAGCATCGGGACTACTCAAGAGACCCAGTACTTC.

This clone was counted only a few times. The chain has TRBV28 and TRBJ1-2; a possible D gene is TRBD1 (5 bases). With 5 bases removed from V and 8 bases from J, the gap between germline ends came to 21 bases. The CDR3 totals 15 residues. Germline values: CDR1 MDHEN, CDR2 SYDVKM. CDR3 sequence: CASSPPLGGTLGYTF. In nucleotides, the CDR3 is TGTGCCAGCAGTCCCCCCTTAGGAGGGACCTTGGGCTACACCTTC.

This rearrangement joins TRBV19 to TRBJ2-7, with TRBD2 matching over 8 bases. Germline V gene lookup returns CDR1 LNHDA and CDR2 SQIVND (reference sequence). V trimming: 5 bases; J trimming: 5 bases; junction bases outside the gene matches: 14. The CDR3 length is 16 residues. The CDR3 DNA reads TGTGCCAGTAGTCCAGCGGGGAGCGGGAGTACCCACGAGCAGTACGTC. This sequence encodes CASSPAGSGSTHEQYV.

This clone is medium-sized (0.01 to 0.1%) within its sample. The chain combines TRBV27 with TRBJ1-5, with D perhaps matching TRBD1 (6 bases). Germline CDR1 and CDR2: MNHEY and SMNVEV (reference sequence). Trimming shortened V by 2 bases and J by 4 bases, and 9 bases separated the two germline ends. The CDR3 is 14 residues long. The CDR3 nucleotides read TGTGCCAGCAGTTTAGAGCAGGGGAATCAGCCCCAGCATTTT. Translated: CASSLEQGNQPQHF.

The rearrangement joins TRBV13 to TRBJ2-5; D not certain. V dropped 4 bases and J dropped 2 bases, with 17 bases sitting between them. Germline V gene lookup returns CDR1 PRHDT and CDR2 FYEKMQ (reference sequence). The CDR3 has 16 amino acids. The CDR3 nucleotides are TGTGCCAGCAGCTCGAAGGACCCAACCCTACAAGAGACCCAGTACTTC. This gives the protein CASSSKDPTLQETQYF.

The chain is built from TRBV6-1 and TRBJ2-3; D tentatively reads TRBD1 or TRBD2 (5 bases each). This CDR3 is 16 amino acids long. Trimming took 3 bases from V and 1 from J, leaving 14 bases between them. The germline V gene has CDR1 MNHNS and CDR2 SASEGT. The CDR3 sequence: CASSEPGRMRTDTQYF. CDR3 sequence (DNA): TGTGCCAGCAGTGAGCCGGGACGGATGCGCACAGATACGCAGTATTTT.

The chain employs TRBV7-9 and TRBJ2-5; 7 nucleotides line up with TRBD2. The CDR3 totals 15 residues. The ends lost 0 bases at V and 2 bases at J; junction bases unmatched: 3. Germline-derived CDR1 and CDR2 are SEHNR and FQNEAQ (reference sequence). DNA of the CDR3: TGTGCCAGCAGCTTAGCCCCTAGCGGTCAAGAGACCCAGTACTTC. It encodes CASSLAPSGQETQYF.

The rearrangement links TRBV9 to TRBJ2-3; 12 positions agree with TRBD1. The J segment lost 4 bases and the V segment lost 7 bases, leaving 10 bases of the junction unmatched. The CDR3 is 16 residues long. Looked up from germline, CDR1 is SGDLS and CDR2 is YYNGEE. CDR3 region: CASHPRDRGRSDTQYF. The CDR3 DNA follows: TGTGCCAGCCATCCCCGGGACAGGGGGCGATCAGATACGCAGTATTTT.

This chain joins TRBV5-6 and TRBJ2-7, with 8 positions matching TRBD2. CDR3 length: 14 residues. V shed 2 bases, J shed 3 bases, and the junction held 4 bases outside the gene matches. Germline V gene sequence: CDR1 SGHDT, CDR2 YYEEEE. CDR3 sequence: CASSLTGLVYEQYF. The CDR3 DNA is TGTGCCAGCAGCTTAACGGGACTAGTCTACGAGCAGTACTTC.

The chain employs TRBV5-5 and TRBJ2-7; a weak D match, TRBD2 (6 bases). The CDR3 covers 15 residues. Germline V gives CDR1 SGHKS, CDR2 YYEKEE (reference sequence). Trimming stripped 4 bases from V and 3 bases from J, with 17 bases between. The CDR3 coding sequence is TGTGCCAGCAGCCCCGACCTGTGGGAGGTCTACGAGCAGTACTTC. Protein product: CASSPDLWEVYEQYF.

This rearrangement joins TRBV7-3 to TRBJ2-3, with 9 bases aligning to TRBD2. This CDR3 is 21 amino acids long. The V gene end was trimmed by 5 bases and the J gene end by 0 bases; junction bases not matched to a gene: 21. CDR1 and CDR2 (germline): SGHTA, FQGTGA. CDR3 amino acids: CASSLLDRATTSGSSTDTQYF. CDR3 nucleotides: TGTGCCAGCAGCCTACTAGACAGAGCCACTACTAGCGGGTCCAGCACAGATACGCAGTATTTT.

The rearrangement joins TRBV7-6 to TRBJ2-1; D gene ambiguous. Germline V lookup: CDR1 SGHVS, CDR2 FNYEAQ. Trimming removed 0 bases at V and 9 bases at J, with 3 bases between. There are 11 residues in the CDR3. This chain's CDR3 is CASSLASEQFF. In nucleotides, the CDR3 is TGTGCCAGCAGCTTAGCGAGTGAGCAGTTCTTC.

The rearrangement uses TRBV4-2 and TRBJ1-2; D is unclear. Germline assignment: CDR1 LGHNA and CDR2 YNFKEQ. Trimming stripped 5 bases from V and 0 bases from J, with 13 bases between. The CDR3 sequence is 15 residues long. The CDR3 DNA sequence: TGTGCCAGCAGCTCAGAAGGCGTAACTAACTATGGCTACACCTTC. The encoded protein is CASSSEGVTNYGYTF.